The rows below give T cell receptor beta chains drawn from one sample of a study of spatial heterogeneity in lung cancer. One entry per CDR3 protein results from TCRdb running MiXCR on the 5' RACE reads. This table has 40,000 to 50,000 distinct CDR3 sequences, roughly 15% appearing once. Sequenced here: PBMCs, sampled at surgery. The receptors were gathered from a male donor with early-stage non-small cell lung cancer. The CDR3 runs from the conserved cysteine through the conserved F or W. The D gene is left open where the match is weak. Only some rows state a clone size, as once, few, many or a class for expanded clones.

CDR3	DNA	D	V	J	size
CASSGAEGTGELFF	TGTGCCAGCAGTGGCGCGGAAGGAACCGGGGAGCTGTTTTTT	NA	TRBV2	TRBJ2-2	few
CASSLGRPYIYGYTF	TGTGCCAGCAGCTTAGGGCGGCCCTACATCTATGGCTACACCTTC	NA	TRBV7-6	TRBJ1-2	many
CASSPPRRGGSNEQFF	TGTGCCAGCAGTCCCCCCAGGCGGGGGGGCAGTAATGAGCAGTTCTTC	TRBD2	TRBV12-3/TRBV12-4	TRBJ2-1	many
CASSLGLAGAYNEQFF	TGTGCCAGCAGTTTAGGACTAGCGGGAGCCTACAATGAGCAGTTCTTC	TRBD2	TRBV12-3/TRBV12-4	TRBJ2-1	many
CASSLQGAGDTQYF	TGTGCCAGCAGCCTACAGGGGGCTGGAGATACGCAGTATTTT	TRBD1	TRBV2	TRBJ2-3	few
CASSRLVGDTQYF	TGTGCCAGCAGCCGACTAGTAGGAGATACGCAGTATTTT	NA	TRBV7-2	TRBJ2-3	many
CASSRDRVVGQPQHF	TGTGCCAGTAGTAGGGACAGGGTAGTGGGGCAGCCCCAGCATTTT	TRBD1	TRBV19	TRBJ1-5	few
CAGQAGGPSGGELFF	TGTGCCGGTCAAGCGGGGGGTCCCTCGGGCGGGGAGCTGTTTTTT	TRBD2	TRBV2	TRBJ2-2	NA
CATTIPGRTSGHTQYF	TGTGCCACTACCATACCGGGACGTACCTCGGGACATACGCAGTATTTT	NA	TRBV24-1	TRBJ2-3	many
CSASPSVRVYNEQFF	TGCAGTGCTAGCCCCAGCGTGAGAGTCTACAATGAGCAGTTCTTC	NA	TRBV20-1	TRBJ2-1	many
CASSQDGRGRTDTQYF	TGCGCCAGCAGCCAAGACGGCAGGGGACGCACAGATACGCAGTATTTT	NA	TRBV4-1	TRBJ2-3	many
CASSFDRVYGYTF	TGTGCCAGCAGCTTCGACAGGGTTTATGGCTACACCTTC	TRBD1	TRBV5-5	TRBJ1-2	NA
CSPDLRVNVLTF	TGCAGCCCGGACCTCCGGGTCAACGTCCTGACTTTC	NA	TRBV29-1	TRBJ2-6	many